This TCR beta chain stems from a study of T cells expressing NK-cell markers. Findings and limits, study-wide: The share of CD8+ T cells held by dominant NKG2C+ clonotypes was about 1.0-8% in about six donors.

Following a re-call of the 5' RACE reads, TCRdb has one entry per CDR3 protein and lacks DNA. The table for this sample gives a few hundred thousand distinct CDR3 sequences. A note on this clonotype: Its antigen is as yet unknown.

Germline assignment: CDR1 MNHEY and CDR2 SVGAGI. The CDR3 totals 14 residues. V usage is TRBV6-5 and J usage is TRBJ1-3. The clonotype comes from a woman aged 50 to 60 in good health. The specimen was blood T cells: a sorted CD56 or NKG2C T cell subset, CD4+ or CD8+ T cells, or bulk PBMC T cells (not recorded which). CDR3: CASSYSIAGNTIYF.